The clone carrying this TCR beta chain was counted at least ten times. Its target is unknown. One entry per CDR3 protein results from TCRdb running MiXCR on the 5' RACE reads. The sample carries approximately 42,000 distinct CDR3 sequences, under 4.5% recorded once. The sample comes from a study of CD8 T cells in ankylosing spondylitis. CDR3 length: 14 amino acids. The germline CDR1 and CDR2 sequences are SGDLS and YYNGEE. The germline V and J ends were trimmed by 2 bases and 8 bases, with 14 bases remaining between them. Study-level points and caveats: A motif in TCR beta, a set of about eight highly homologous variants, appeared characteristic of ankylosing spondylitis blood. With a CD8+ phenotype, disease-linked clones were relatively rare in peripheral blood.

The receptor comes from a female donor with ankylosing spondylitis or in good health (not recorded which). The sequencing input was blood, either unsorted or a sorted T cell fraction (not recorded which). The chain couples TRBV9 to TRBJ2-1; the D gene is possibly TRBD2 (6 bases). The CDR3 DNA is TGTGCCAGCAGCGTCGGGCTAGCGTTCGATGAGCAGTTCTTC. This gives the protein CASSVGLAFDEQFF.